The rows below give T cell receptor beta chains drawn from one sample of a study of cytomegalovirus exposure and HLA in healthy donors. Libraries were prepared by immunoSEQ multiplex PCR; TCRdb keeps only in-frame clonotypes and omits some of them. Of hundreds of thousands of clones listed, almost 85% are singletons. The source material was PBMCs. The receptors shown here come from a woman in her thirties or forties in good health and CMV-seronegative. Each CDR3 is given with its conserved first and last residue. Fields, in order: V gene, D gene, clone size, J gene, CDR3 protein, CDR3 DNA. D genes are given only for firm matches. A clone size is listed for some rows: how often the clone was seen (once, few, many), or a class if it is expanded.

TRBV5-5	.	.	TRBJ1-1	CASSTIWRAEAFF	TGTGCCAGCAGCACCATATGGCGGGCTGAAGCTTTCTTT
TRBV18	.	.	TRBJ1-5	CASSPDIQRQPQHF	TGTGCCAGCTCACCGGACATACAAAGGCAGCCCCAGCATTTT
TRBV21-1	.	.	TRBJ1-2	CASSKAGGDPRPDGYTF	TGTGCCAGCAGCAAAGCGGGAGGGGATCCTAGACCCGATGGCTACACCTTC
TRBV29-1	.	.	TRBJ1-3	CSVEDRTGNSGNTIYF	TGCAGCGTTGAAGACAGGACTGGAAACTCTGGAAACACCATATATTTT
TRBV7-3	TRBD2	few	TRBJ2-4	CASSLTSGRGSFQYF	TGTGCCAGCAGCTTAACTTCGGGGAGGGGTAGTTTTCAGTACTTC
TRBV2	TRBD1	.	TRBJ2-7	CASRGQAPYEQYF	TGTGCCAGCAGGGGACAGGCGCCCTACGAGCAGTACTTC
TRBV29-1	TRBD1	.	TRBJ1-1	CSVRGGTGDTEAFF	TGCAGCGTCCGAGGCGGGACAGGGGACACTGAAGCTTTCTTT
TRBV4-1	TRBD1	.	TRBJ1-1	CASSPLLDRGWTEAFF	TGCGCCAGCAGCCCCCTGTTGGACAGGGGATGGACTGAAGCTTTCTTT
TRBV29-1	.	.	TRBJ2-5	CSVEQGSVQETQYF	TGCAGCGTTGAACAGGGTTCTGTCCAAGAGACCCAGTACTTC
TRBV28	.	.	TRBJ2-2	CASSSTIGVIRAGELFF	TGTGCCAGCAGCTCTACAATAGGGGTCATTAGGGCCGGGGAGCTGTTTTTT
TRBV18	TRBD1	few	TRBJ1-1	CASSPESPDRGRRTEAFF	TGTGCCAGCTCACCAGAATCCCCGGACAGGGGGCGACGGACTGAAGCTTTCTTT
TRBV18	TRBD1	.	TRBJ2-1	CASSPLGQGYNEQFF	TGTGCCAGCTCACCACTCGGACAGGGCTACAATGAGCAGTTCTTC
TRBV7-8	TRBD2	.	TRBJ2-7	CASSGLAGSWEQYF	TGTGCCAGCAGCGGACTAGCGGGGTCTTGGGAGCAGTACTTC
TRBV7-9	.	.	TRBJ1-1	CASSRRGHEAFF	TGTGCCAGCAGCCGAAGGGGACATGAAGCTTTCTTT
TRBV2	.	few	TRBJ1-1	CASSVAGEAFF	TGTGCCAGCAGTGTGGCAGGGGAGGCTTTCTTT
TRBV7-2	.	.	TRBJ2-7	CASSLATGRVYEQYF	TGTGCCAGCAGCCTGGCCACAGGGAGGGTCTACGAGCAGTACTTC